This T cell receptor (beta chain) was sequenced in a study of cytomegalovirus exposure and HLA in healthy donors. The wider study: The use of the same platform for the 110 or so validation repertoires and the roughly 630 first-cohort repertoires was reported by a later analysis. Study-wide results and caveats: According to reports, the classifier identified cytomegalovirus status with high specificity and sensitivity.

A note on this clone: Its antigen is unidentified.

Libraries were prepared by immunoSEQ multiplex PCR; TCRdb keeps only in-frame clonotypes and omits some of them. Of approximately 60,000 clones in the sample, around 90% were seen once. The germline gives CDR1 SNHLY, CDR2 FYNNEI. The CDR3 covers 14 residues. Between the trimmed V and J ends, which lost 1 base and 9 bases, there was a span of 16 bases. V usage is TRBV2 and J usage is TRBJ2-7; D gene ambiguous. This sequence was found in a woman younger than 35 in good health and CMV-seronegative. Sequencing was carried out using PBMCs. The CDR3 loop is CASSEEVNSAGQYF. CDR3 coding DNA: TGTGCCAGCAGTGAAGAGGTTAACTCCGCAGGGCAGTACTTC.